The next 32 T cell receptor beta chains were all read from a single sample in a study of T cell clonotyping in hematopoietic cell transplantation. The table came from immunoSEQ multiplex PCR; TCRdb's copy has only in-frame clones and leaves some out. There are approximately 7,200 clones in the sample; 75% to 90% occur only once, and roughly 4.4% lies in the top ten. The source was PBMCs, collected 30 days after allogeneic stem cell transplant. Every receptor here comes from a female patient aged 50-65 years who had an allogeneic stem cell transplant from an unrelated donor, so the T cells may come from the graft donor. Some clones in this sample may be carry-over from other donors' samples.

The genes are TRBV7-8 and TRBJ1-2, with TRBD1 identical over 10 bases. There are 13 residues in the CDR3. The germline V gene has CDR1 SGHVS and CDR2 FQNEAQ. With 9 bases clipped from V and 6 bases from J, the junction kept 7 bases outside the gene matches. The CDR3 DNA sequence: TGTGCCAGTTCCCCGACAGGGGGCCATGGCTACACCTTC. Translated: CASSPTGGHGYTF.

The V and J genes are TRBV5-1 and TRBJ2-3; D is possibly TRBD2 (5 bases). This CDR3 spans 16 amino acids. Between the trimmed V and J ends, which lost 4 bases and 2 bases, there was a span of 17 bases. The germline gives CDR1 SGHRS, CDR2 YFSETQ. The CDR3 region is CASSGDGMETTDTQYF. CDR3 DNA sequence: TGCGCCAGCAGCGGTGACGGGATGGAGACCACAGATACGCAGTATTTT.

This sequence joins TRBV9 and TRBJ2-2; a weak D match, TRBD1 (5 bases). V was shortened by 4 bases and J by 5 bases, with 18 bases between the two germline ends. Per the germline V gene, CDR1 is SGDLS and CDR2 is YYNGEE. This CDR3 is built from 16 residues. In DNA form, the CDR3 reads TGTGCCAGCAGCCCCAGAACCGGCCAGGGTACCGGGGAGCTGTTTTTT. It codes for CASSPRTGQGTGELFF.

V and J are TRBV7-2 and TRBJ1-3, with a weak D call TRBD1 (6 bases). The CDR3 is 16 amino acids. Per germline, CDR1 SGHTA and CDR2 FQGNSA. Trimming removed 2 bases at V and 0 bases at J, with 11 bases between. In DNA form, the CDR3 reads TGTGCCAGCAGCTTACGAGGGGGGTTCTCTGGAAACACCATATATTTT. Translated: CASSLRGGFSGNTIYF.

As for this clone: The germline gene is not matched at one end of the junction; a read error may be the cause. The gene calls are TRBV5-6 and TRBJ1-1, with D possibly TRBD1 on 6 matching bases. Germline CDR1 is SGHDT and CDR2 is YYEEEE. The CDR3 contains 19 residues. The CDR3 coding sequence is TGTGCCAGCAGCTCCGACCTGAGACAGGACGGGTGGGGGAACACTGAAGCTTTCTTC. It codes for CASSSDLRQDGWGNTEAFF.

This clone is a singleton in its sample. This chain connects TRBV13 to TRBJ1-5; D uncertain. Trimming stripped 0 bases from V and 2 bases from J, with 11 bases between. In germline, CDR1 is PRHDT, CDR2 FYEKMQ (reference sequence). The CDR3 is 16 residues long. The CDR3 bases are TGTGCCAGCAGCTTAGGCGGCCCGGCGGGCAATCAGCCCCAGCATTTT. Encoded protein: CASSLGGPAGNQPQHF.

This clone has a handful of counts. The chain uses TRBV2 and TRBJ1-2; D remains unclear. The CDR3 loop spans 13 amino acids. V was shortened by 7 bases and J by 8 bases, with 17 bases between the two germline ends. Per the germline V gene, CDR1 is SNHLY and CDR2 is FYNNEI. The CDR3 region has the DNA TGTGCCAGCAACACGGGGTTTATGGGGGGCTACACCTTC. Its translation: CASNTGFMGGYTF.

The J gene is TRBJ1-6, the V gene TRBV6-5, with D possibly matching TRBD1 (5 bases). This CDR3 region has 15 residues. Trimming removed 7 bases from V and 7 bases from J, with 17 bases in between. From germline, CDR1 is MNHEY and CDR2 SVGAGI. The CDR3 nucleotides read TGTGCCAGCACCCTTTTTGTCCAGGGAAATTCACCCCTCCACTTT. Amino acid sequence: CASTLFVQGNSPLHF.

The chain combines TRBV5-6 with TRBJ1-2; D might be TRBD1 (5 bases). V lost 4 bases, J lost 8 bases, and 12 bases lay in between. The CDR3 runs to 12 residues. Germline CDR1 and CDR2: SGHDT and YYEEEE. CDR3 nucleotide sequence: TGTGCCAGCAGCGCAGGGTTCTCGGGCTACACCTTC. This gives the protein CASSAGFSGYTF.

Only one count was recorded for this clone. V is TRBV2 and J is TRBJ2-7, with D possibly matching TRBD1 (6 bases). The V gene's germline CDR1 is SNHLY and CDR2 FYNNEI. Trimming took 2 bases from V and 3 from J, leaving 11 bases between them. This CDR3 is built from 14 residues. The CDR3 DNA sequence: TGTGCCAGCAGTGAAAGACAGGACTTCTACGAGCAGTACTTC. Its protein is CASSERQDFYEQYF.

The chain carries TRBV18 and TRBJ1-5; the match to TRBD1 covers 12 bases. The CDR3 runs 16 residues. J gave up 7 bases and V 3 bases, and 7 bases lay outside the gene matches. The germline V gene has CDR1 KGHSH and CDR2 LQKENI. The CDR3 spells CASSPTGGTGGQPQHF. The CDR3 DNA sequence: TGTGCCAGCTCACCTACAGGAGGGACAGGGGGCCAGCCCCAGCATTTT. Variable domain in full (rest from reference TRBV18 and TRBJ1-5): NAGVMQNPRHLVRRRGQEARLRCSPMKGHSHVYWYRQLPEEGLKFMVYLQKENIIDESGMPKERFSAEFPKEGPSILRIQQVVRGDSAAYFCASSPTGGTGGQPQHFGDGTRLSIL.

The chain has TRBV6-5 and TRBJ1-1; D remains ambiguous. Germline CDR1 reads MNHEY; CDR2 reads SVGAGI. The V gene lost 8 bases and the J gene lost 2 bases, with 15 bases spanning the gap. This CDR3 region has 14 residues. The CDR3 DNA reads TGTGCCAGCCGGGAGAGACATTCAAACACTGAAGCTTTCTTT. As protein: CASRERHSNTEAFF.

The V gene is TRBV5-6, the J gene TRBJ2-7; perhaps D is TRBD1 or TRBD2 (5 bases each). The ends were cut back, 2 bases at V and 2 bases at J, with 8 bases in the middle. This CDR3 is 13 amino acids long. Germline V CDR1 and CDR2: SGHDT, YYEEEE. The CDR3 here is CASSLRDAYEQYF. CDR3 DNA: TGTGCCAGCAGCTTAAGGGACGCCTACGAGCAGTACTTC.

This clone was counted only a few times. The rearrangement uses TRBV25-1 and TRBJ2-4; D possibly matches TRBD1 or TRBD2 (5 bases each). This CDR3 has 14 amino acids. Germline V gene sequence: CDR1 MGHDK, CDR2 SYGVNS. V lost 5 bases and J lost 6, with 14 bases in between. The CDR3 coding sequence is TGTGCCAGCAGTAAGACCTCCGGGACAAACATTCAGTACTTC. Translating it yields CASSKTSGTNIQYF.

The chain links TRBV2 to TRBJ2-3; 7 bases agree with TRBD2. With 7 bases clipped from V and 6 bases from J, the junction kept 4 bases outside the gene matches. Germline V gene sequence: CDR1 SNHLY, CDR2 FYNNEI. The CDR3 length is 12 residues. CDR3 nucleotides: TGTGCCAGCATGGCGGGGGATGATACGCAGTATTTT. This encodes CASMAGDDTQYF. Full variable domain (outside the CDR3, taken from reference TRBV2 and TRBJ2-3): EPEVTQTPSHQVTQMGQEVILRCVPISNHLYFYWYRQILGQKVEFLVSFYNNEISEKSEIFDDQFSVERPDGSNFTLKIRSTKLEDSAMYFCASMAGDDTQYFGPGTRLTVL.

The rearrangement links TRBV7-9 to TRBJ2-1; perhaps TRBD2 as D (6 bases). The CDR3 is 14 residues long. Germline CDR1 SEHNR, CDR2 FQNEAQ (reference sequence). Deletions cut 5 bases from V and 3 bases from J, with 11 bases between. The CDR3 reads CASSKGDFYNEQFF. The CDR3 bases are TGTGCCAGCAGCAAAGGGGACTTCTACAATGAGCAGTTCTTC.

V is TRBV11-2 and J is TRBJ2-1; TRBD2 agrees at 7 bases. Germline loops: CDR1 SGHAT, CDR2 FQNNGV. V dropped 4 bases and J dropped 4; count of bases not matched to a gene: 10. The CDR3 spans 16 residues. The CDR3 loop reads CASSSPRGELYNEQFF. The CDR3 nucleotides are TGTGCCAGCAGCTCCCCTCGGGGGGAGCTTTACAATGAGCAGTTCTTC.

The CDR3 reads CASSLGDWGYYEQYF. DNA of the CDR3: TGTGCCAGCAGCTTAGGGGACTGGGGTTACTACGAGCAGTACTTC. The rearrangement uses TRBV7-8 and TRBJ2-7, with D possibly being TRBD2 (6 bases). V was pared by 1 base and J by 3 bases, with 13 bases between. CDR1 is SGHVS, CDR2 FQNEAQ, per germline. The CDR3 extends over 15 amino acids.

V usage is TRBV7-9 and J usage is TRBJ2-7; TRBD1 aligns across 8 bases. Per germline, CDR1 SEHNR and CDR2 FQNEAQ (reference sequence). The CDR3 sequence is 15 residues long. V trimming: 3 bases; J trimming: 3 bases; junction bases outside the gene matches: 7. In nucleotides, the CDR3 is TGTGCCAGCAGCTTCCAAGAGACAGGGGTCTACGAGCAGTACTTC. Its protein is CASSFQETGVYEQYF. Combining the CDR3 with reference TRBV7-9 and TRBJ2-7 gives the whole variable domain DTGVSQNPRHKITKRGQNVTFRCDPISEHNRLYWYRQTLGQGPEFLTYFQNEAQLEKSRLLSDRFSAERPKGSFSTLEIQRTEQGDSAMYLCASSFQETGVYEQYFGPGTRLTVT.

The genes are TRBV27 and TRBJ2-7; 8 bases are shared with TRBD1. The CDR3 has 15 residues. Germline V gene sequence: CDR1 MNHEY, CDR2 SMNVEV (reference sequence). The trim removed 0 bases at V and 7 bases at J, leaving 8 bases unmatched. As DNA, the CDR3 is TGTGCCAGCAGTTTATCCCCGGACAGGGTGAGGGAGCAGTACTTC. Residues: CASSLSPDRVREQYF.

The J gene is TRBJ1-1, the V gene TRBV5-6; 9 bases are shared with TRBD1. Germline V CDR1 and CDR2: SGHDT, YYEEEE. The CDR3 sequence is 16 residues long. V shed 2 bases, J shed 0 bases, and the junction held 5 bases outside the gene matches. The CDR3, as DNA: TGTGCCAGCAGCTTCGGGACAGGGTCCATGAACACTGAAGCTTTCTTT. It is translated as CASSFGTGSMNTEAFF.

The chain is built from TRBV7-2 and TRBJ2-2; D is ambiguous. This CDR3 is 12 amino acids long. Trimming removed 3 bases at V and 3 bases at J, with 2 bases between. The germline gives CDR1 SGHTA, CDR2 FQGNSA. The CDR3 loop is CASSFYTGELFF. CDR3 sequence (DNA): TGTGCCAGCAGCTTCTACACCGGGGAGCTGTTTTTT.

The chain is built from TRBV30 and TRBJ2-1, with D unresolved. Germline V lookup: CDR1 GTSNPN, CDR2 SVGIG (reference sequence). This CDR3 comprises 15 residues. The germline V and J ends were trimmed by 5 bases and 0 bases, with 14 bases remaining between them. CDR3 nucleotides: TGTGCCTGGTTTTATGGGGATAGCTCCTACAATGAGCAGTTCTTC. Translating it yields CAWFYGDSSYNEQFF.

The genes are TRBV7-9 and TRBJ1-1, with a weak D call TRBD1 (5 bases). The V gene lost 1 base and the J gene lost 13 bases, with 16 bases spanning the gap. Per the germline V gene, CDR1 is SEHNR and CDR2 is FQNEAQ (reference sequence). The CDR3 runs 13 residues. The CDR3 DNA reads TGTGCCAGCAGCTTAGAGGGGCCCACGGGGGTTTTCTTT. It yields the protein CASSLEGPTGVFF.

This clone occurred a few times. The rearrangement uses TRBV13 and TRBJ2-3; the match to TRBD2 covers 9 bases. The CDR3 loop spans 17 amino acids. The germline V gene has CDR1 PRHDT and CDR2 FYEKMQ (reference sequence). After removal of 5 bases from V and 2 bases from J, the junction contained 11 bases not matched to a gene. CDR3 nucleotides: TGTGCCAGCAGCCACGACTTAGCGGGGGCTTTCACAGATACGCAGTATTTT. Residues: CASSHDLAGAFTDTQYF.

In this sample, this clone turned up a few times. The rearrangement links TRBV28 to TRBJ2-1; weak D call: TRBD1 (6 bases). Germline V gives CDR1 MDHEN, CDR2 SYDVKM. V was clipped by 5 bases and J by 7 bases, with 18 bases between them. The CDR3 has 15 residues. The CDR3 region is CASSLSGVLWNEQFF. The CDR3 DNA follows: TGTGCCAGCAGTCTCTCAGGGGTTCTGTGGAATGAGCAGTTCTTC.

This rearrangement joins TRBV5-5 to TRBJ1-1; the match to TRBD1 covers 7 bases. The ends lost 0 bases at V and 0 bases at J; junction bases unmatched: 11. Germline assignment: CDR1 SGHKS and CDR2 YYEKEE (reference sequence). The CDR3 loop spans 18 amino acids. CDR3 nucleotide sequence: TGTGCCAGCAGCTTGGGGACGACAGGGCCAAGTCTGAACACTGAAGCTTTCTTT. The encoded protein is CASSLGTTGPSLNTEAFF.

This clone was recorded only once. This chain joins TRBV4-3 and TRBJ1-1; 8 bases align to TRBD1. The CDR3 length is 15 residues. J lost 1 base, V lost 6 bases, and 7 bases had no gene match. The germline V gene has CDR1 LGHNA and CDR2 YSLEER. CDR3 residues: CASSLRTGPNTEAFF. CDR3 nucleotide sequence: TGCGCCAGCAGTCTCCGGACAGGGCCGAACACTGAAGCTTTCTTT.

V and J are TRBV6-5 and TRBJ1-4; TRBD1 matches 8 bases. V dropped 4 bases and J dropped 5; count of bases not matched to a gene: 9. The CDR3 consists of 16 residues. From germline, CDR1 is MNHEY and CDR2 SVGAGI. CDR3 nucleotide sequence: TGTGCCAGCAGTTTCCGCGACAGGGGCGCCAATGAAAAACTGTTTTTT. Its protein is CASSFRDRGANEKLFF.

The DNA of the CDR3 is TGCGCCAGCAGCTTCTATCCCGGCACAGGTGGGGGATATGGCTATGGCTACACCTTC. Protein product: CASSFYPGTGGGYGYGYTF. The rearrangement joins TRBV4-1 to TRBJ1-2; D possibly corresponds to TRBD1 (5 bases). CDR3 length equals 19 residues. V was cut by 5 bases and J by 4 bases, with 29 bases left in between. CDR1 is MGHRA, CDR2 YSYEKL, per germline.

The V gene is TRBV14, the J gene TRBJ2-1; the match to TRBD2 covers 12 bases. Germline CDR1 is SGHDN and CDR2 is FVKESK. CDR3 length equals 17 residues. The V gene end was trimmed by 6 bases and the J gene end by 0 bases; junction bases not matched to a gene: 6. This CDR3 is CASSWTSGDSSYNEQFF. Here the CDR3 DNA reads TGTGCCAGCAGTTGGACTAGCGGGGACAGCTCCTACAATGAGCAGTTCTTC.

The chain joins TRBV6-6 to TRBJ2-2; tentatively, D is TRBD2 (6 bases). This CDR3 comprises 15 residues. Germline V gene sequence: CDR1 MNHNY, CDR2 SVGAGI (reference sequence). V was cut by 6 bases and J by 5 bases, with 16 bases left in between. CDR3 in DNA: TGTGCCAGCAGACCGACGTCGGCGGGAACCGGGGAGCTGTTTTTT. Residues: CASRPTSAGTGELFF.